The entry below describes one TCR beta chain. TCRdb's table, derived via immunoSEQ multiplex PCR, lists solely in-frame clones and lacks some. The sample has around 56,000 clones, 90% to 95% seen once; the top ten hold approximately 2.8%. These data come from a study of T cell changes during pregnancy in multiple sclerosis. The material sequenced was peripheral blood, taken in the third trimester of pregnancy. This receptor was taken from a female donor in good health, enrolled as a control in a pregnancy study.

The CDR3 coding sequence is TGTGCCAGCAGCCCTACTAGCGGGGGGGCGACAGATACGCAGTATTTT. Its translation: CASSPTSGGATDTQYF. V is TRBV9 and J is TRBJ2-3, with 13 bases fitting TRBD2. Germline lookup yields CDR1 SGDLS and CDR2 YYNGEE. V was clipped by 4 bases and J by 3 bases; unmatched bases: 5. The CDR3 is 16 amino acids.